Listed below are T cell receptor beta chains from one sample, sequenced in a study of T cell repertoires in aging, cancer and after chemotherapy. TCRdb used MiXCR to reprocess the multiplex PCR reads, holding one entry per CDR3 protein. The repertoire holds 1,000 to 1,500 distinct CDR3 sequences, with 26% as singletons. Material for sequencing was blood. The origin of the receptors is a human donor with a solid tumor. CDR3s include the opening cysteine and the closing phenylalanine or tryptophan. D genes are given only for firm matches. Clone size appears in some rows only: once, few, many, or a class for an expanded clone.

D	V	J	size	CDR3	DNA
NA	TRBV5-4	TRBJ1-2	medium-sized	CASSLTPGGGYTF	TGTGCCAGCAGCTTGACCCCCGGGGGTGGCTACACCTTC
TRBD2	TRBV29-1	TRBJ2-7	few	CSVVRGGEQYF	TGCAGCGTTGTGCGGGGGGGCGAGCAGTACTTC
TRBD2	TRBV30	TRBJ2-7	NA	CAWSLPGLAGDEQYF	TGTGCCTGGAGTCTCCCGGGACTAGCGGGAGACGAGCAGTACTTC
TRBD2	TRBV4-2	TRBJ2-3	NA	CASSLQREVTDTQYF	TGTGCCAGCAGCCTACAGCGGGAGGTCACAGATACGCAGTATTTT
TRBD2	TRBV6-4	TRBJ2-1	NA	CASSEGGSAGEVNEQFF	TGTGCCAGCAGTGAGGGGGGCTCAGCGGGAGAGGTCAATGAGCAGTTCTTC
NA	TRBV15	TRBJ2-5	medium-sized	CATSRDLGGQETQYF	TGTGCCACCAGCAGAGATCTGGGCGGTCAAGAGACCCAGTACTTC
TRBD1	TRBV12-3/TRBV12-4	TRBJ1-6	NA	CASSKGGASLPLHF	TGTGCCAGCAGCAAAGGGGGCGCCAGTTTACCCCTCCACTTT
NA	TRBV5-6	TRBJ2-7	medium-sized	CASSSRGMGGSYEQYF	TGTGCCAGCAGCTCAAGGGGAATGGGTGGCTCCTACGAGCAGTACTTC
TRBD1	TRBV18	TRBJ2-2	few	CASGETGSNTGELFF	TGTGCCAGTGGAGAGACAGGGTCAAACACCGGGGAGCTGTTTTTT
NA	TRBV24-1	TRBJ2-1	NA	CATSDSQVGPYNEQFF	TGTGCCACCAGTGATTCCCAGGTCGGGCCTTACAATGAGCAGTTCTTC
NA	TRBV5-6	TRBJ2-2	large	CASRNTGELFF	TGTGCCAGCAGGAACACCGGGGAGCTGTTTTTT
NA	TRBV11-2	TRBJ2-1	few	CASSLGRGPYNEQFF	TGTGCCAGCAGCCTTGGCCGGGGACCCTACAATGAGCAGTTCTTC
NA	TRBV10-2	TRBJ1-1	NA	CASSEGDLVYTEAFF	TGCGCCAGCAGTGAGGGGGACCTCGTTTACACTGAAGCTTTCTTT
TRBD2	TRBV11-2	TRBJ2-1	NA	CASSTGLAGYNEQFF	TGTGCCAGCAGCACCGGACTAGCGGGATACAATGAGCAGTTCTTC
TRBD1	TRBV7-3	TRBJ2-2	NA	CASSLTGQGVTGELFF	TGTGCCAGCAGCTTAACGGGGCAGGGGGTGACCGGGGAGCTGTTTTTT
NA	TRBV4-2	TRBJ1-5	NA	CASSQDRAGNIDQPQHF	TGTGCCAGCAGCCAAGATCGGGCAGGGAACATTGATCAGCCCCAGCATTTT
TRBD1	TRBV20-1	TRBJ2-7	medium-sized	CSAGGQDLYEQYF	TGCAGTGCTGGGGGACAGGATCTCTACGAGCAGTACTTC
NA	TRBV27	TRBJ1-4	few	CASSPLGTGIEKLFF	TGTGCCAGCAGTCCCCTCGGGACCGGGATCGAAAAACTGTTTTTT
NA	TRBV20-1	TRBJ1-6	NA	CSARDPTGRNSPLHF	TGCAGTGCTAGAGATCCCACAGGGAGGAATTCACCCCTCCACTTT
NA	TRBV12-3/TRBV12-4	TRBJ2-2	few	CASSFLGGFGELFF	TGTGCCAGCAGTTTTTTAGGGGGATTCGGGGAGCTGTTTTTT
NA	TRBV6-2/TRBV6-3	TRBJ1-1	few	CASSYLQDTITEAFF	TGTGCCAGCAGTTACCTTCAGGACACCATCACTGAAGCTTTCTTT
TRBD2	TRBV5-1	TRBJ2-1	few	CASRPGGTSSYNEQFF	TGCGCCAGCAGGCCCGGTGGGACTAGCTCCTACAATGAGCAGTTCTTC
NA	TRBV29-1	TRBJ1-2	NA	CSVEVGTSRGYTF	TGCAGCGTTGAGGTAGGGACTTCGAGGGGCTACACCTTC
NA	TRBV28	TRBJ1-1	NA	CASSEGLWSTEAFF	TGTGCCAGCAGTGAAGGGCTGTGGAGCACTGAAGCTTTCTTT
NA	TRBV6-2/TRBV6-3	TRBJ1-5	hyperexpanded	CASSYNEGQPQHF	TGTGCCAGCAGTTACAATGAGGGTCAGCCCCAGCATTTT
NA	TRBV19	TRBJ2-4	NA	CASSIDISKNIQYF	TGTGCCAGTAGTATAGATATAAGCAAAAACATTCAGTACTTC
NA	TRBV6-5	TRBJ2-7	NA	CASSHWEGQSSYEQYF	TGTGCCAGCAGCCACTGGGAGGGACAGAGCTCCTACGAGCAGTACTTC
NA	TRBV11-1	TRBJ1-1	large	CASSFESNTEAFF	TGTGCCAGCAGCTTCGAGTCGAACACTGAAGCTTTCTTT
TRBD1	TRBV5-1	TRBJ2-2	few	CASSGGTGRRTGELFF	TGCGCCAGCAGCGGGGGGACAGGTCGACGGACCGGGGAGCTGTTTTTT
TRBD2	TRBV12-3/TRBV12-4	TRBJ2-7	medium-sized	CASRGLGDEQYF	TGTGCCAGCAGGGGACTAGGCGACGAGCAGTACTTC
NA	TRBV11-1	TRBJ2-2	NA	CASTPGMEVENTGELFF	TGTGCCAGCACTCCAGGGATGGAAGTCGAGAACACCGGGGAGCTGTTTTTT
NA	TRBV21-1	TRBJ2-7	few	CASSKTGSYEQYF	TGTGCCAGCAGCAAAACAGGGTCCTACGAGCAGTACTTC
NA	TRBV20-1	TRBJ2-1	few	CSRGAVRDEQFF	TGCTCTCGGGGGGCGGTTAGAGATGAGCAGTTCTTC
NA	TRBV9	TRBJ2-1	once	CASSVDVGPYNEQFF	TGTGCCAGCAGCGTAGATGTGGGCCCCTACAATGAGCAGTTCTTC
TRBD1	TRBV6-2/TRBV6-3	TRBJ2-7	large	CASSYRGTGVDEQYF	TGTGCCAGCAGTTACCGCGGGACAGGGGTGGACGAGCAGTACTTC
NA	TRBV7-6	TRBJ1-1	few	CASSPTRQARVAFF	TGTGCCAGCAGCCCGACCCGACAGGCCCGTGTGGCTTTCTTT
NA	TRBV11-2	TRBJ2-1	NA	CASSLYGRGINEQFF	TGTGCCAGCAGCCTTTACGGGAGAGGAATCAATGAGCAGTTCTTC
TRBD1	TRBV20-1	TRBJ2-1	NA	CSARDLQGAGNEQFF	TGCAGTGCTAGAGATTTGCAGGGGGCGGGAAATGAGCAGTTCTTC
NA	TRBV7-2	TRBJ1-1	NA	CASSFRDRGITEAFF	TGTGCCAGCAGCTTCCGGGACCGGGGGATCACTGAAGCTTTCTTT
NA	TRBV5-1	TRBJ2-7	NA	CASSYSGSSYEQYF	TGCGCCAGCAGCTATAGCGGTAGCTCCTACGAGCAGTACTTC
NA	TRBV6-2/TRBV6-3	TRBJ2-4	medium-sized	CASRPEQYRGGKNIQYF	TGTGCCAGCAGGCCCGAACAATACAGGGGAGGCAAAAACATTCAGTACTTC